This T cell receptor (beta chain) was identified in a study of blood T cell repertoires in COVID-19. Study in general: Samples taken during acute and convalescent COVID-19 were collected in the United States, Italy and Spain.

In the authors' methods: Reference gene primer amplification in the assay estimated nucleated cell counts. Libraries were prepared by immunoSEQ multiplex PCR; TCRdb keeps only in-frame clonotypes and omits some of them. V and J calls and clone size are those listed in that table; D and trimming were worked out from the DNA. The top ten clones hold roughly 0.95% of a sample with around 150,000 clones, roughly 86% of them seen once. V lost 6 bases, J lost 5 bases, and 4 bases stayed unmatched. This CDR3 has 14 residues. The germline CDR1 and CDR2 sequences are MNHEY and SVGAGI. The clonotype was recovered from a man aged 18 to 29 with acute or convalescent COVID-19. This chain uses TRBV6-5 with TRBJ1-5; 10 nucleotides align to TRBD1. The material sequenced was peripheral blood. CDR3 residues: CASRDRGLHQPQHF. In DNA, the CDR3 is TGTGCCAGCAGGGACAGGGGGTTGCATCAGCCCCAGCATTTT.